These 9 T cell receptor beta chains originate from one sample sequenced in a study of regulatory T cells in long-lasting Graves disease. Arm-PCR of CDR3 regions and iRepertoire HTBI primers were the basis on which TCR beta libraries were built. MiXCR was run by TCRdb on the multiplex PCR reads, yielding one entry per CDR3 protein. The sample holds about 420,000 distinct CDR3 sequences, 15% to 20% seen once. The time point denotes: newly diagnosed GD, antithyroid drugs for less than 3 months. RNA from PBMCs was the source of the TCR library. The same sample was also studied in work on T cells in Graves' hyperthyroidism and ophthalmopathy.

Sequenced here: peripheral blood mononuclear cells (PBMCs), sampled at new diagnosis, from a patient treated with antithyroid drugs. The receptors here all came from a woman younger than 35 with Graves disease.

The sample holds a few counts of this clonotype. J is TRBJ1-5 and V is TRBV30, with D hard to call. This CDR3 spans 17 amino acids. Germline V gene sequence: CDR1 GTSNPN, CDR2 SVGIG (reference sequence). Trimming took 3 bases from V and 0 from J, leaving 18 bases between them. CDR3 bases: TGTGCCTGGAGGGCGCGGGGAACGGGTTATAGCAATCAGCCCCAGCATTTT. This encodes CAWRARGTGYSNQPQHF. Combining the CDR3 with reference TRBV30 and TRBJ1-5 gives the whole variable domain SQTIHQWPATLVQPVGSPLSLECTVEGTSNPNLYWYRQAAGRGLQLLFYSVGIGQISSEVPQNLSASRPQDRQFILSSKKLLLSDSGFYLCAWRARGTGYSNQPQHFGDGTRLSIL.

This clonotype was recorded at least ten times. The CDR3 sequence is CASSYGTSGSGETQYF. CDR3 in DNA: TGTGCCAGCAGTTACGGGACTAGCGGGAGTGGAGAGACCCAGTACTTC. This sequence joins TRBV6-2 or TRBV6-3 and TRBJ2-5, with 14 bases matching TRBD2. This CDR3 is built from 16 residues. The germline V gene has CDR1 MNHEY and CDR2 SVGEGT. J gave up 4 bases and V 2 bases, and 3 bases lay outside the gene matches.

This clonotype was seen at least ten times. CDR3 region: CASSSRGLFGYTF. CDR3 bases: TGTGCCAGCAGTTCCAGGGGGCTGTTTGGCTACACCTTC. V gene TRBV28 combines with J gene TRBJ1-2, with 8 bases aligning to TRBD1. Trimming took 4 bases from V and 7 from J; bases not matched to a gene: 5. The CDR3 spans 13 residues. Per germline, CDR1 MDHEN and CDR2 SYDVKM.

This clonotype was recorded many times. The chain is built from TRBV27 and TRBJ2-2; 14 bases fit TRBD2. Germline lookup yields CDR1 MNHEY and CDR2 SMNVEV (reference sequence). Germline trimming cut 6 bases from V and 7 bases from J; bases unmatched to any gene: 7. The CDR3 has 16 amino acids. CDR3 bases: TGTGCCAGCAGACAGGGACTAGCGGGAGTAGGCGGGGAGCTGTTTTTT. This gives the protein CASRQGLAGVGGELFF.

This clonotype has more than one count but fewer than ten. This chain joins TRBV11-2 and TRBJ1-1; no definite D call. Germline V CDR1 and CDR2: SGHAT, FQNNGV. The CDR3 contains 15 residues. V lost 4 bases and J 0 bases, leaving 12 bases between the germline ends. The CDR3 is CASSYASDLNTEAFF. The DNA of the CDR3 is TGTGCCAGCAGCTATGCTTCGGACTTGAACACTGAAGCTTTCTTT. The full variable domain, with the rest looked up from reference TRBV11-2 and TRBJ1-1, is EAGVAQSPRYKIIEKRQSVAFWCNPISGHATLYWYQQILGQGPKLLIQFQNNGVVDDSQLPKDRFSAERLKGVDSTLKIQPAKLEDSAVYLCASSYASDLNTEAFFGQGTRLTVV.

A few counts support this clonotype. J is TRBJ1-4 and V is TRBV20-1; no reliable D call. The end of the DNA fits TRBJ1-6 better, so the J call may be wrong. This CDR3 has 12 residues. Germline V lookup: CDR1 DFQATT, CDR2 SNEGSKA (reference sequence). The CDR3 loop reads CSASTGNSPLHF. CDR3 nucleotides: TGCAGTGCGAGCACCGGGAATTCACCCCTCCACTTT.

This clonotype showed up many times. The gene calls are TRBV10-3 and TRBJ2-7; the D is unclear. The V gene's germline CDR1 is ENHRY and CDR2 SYGVKD. The CDR3 loop spans 11 amino acids. V lost 1 base and J lost 5, with 3 bases in between. In DNA form, the CDR3 reads TGTGCCATCAGTGAGTACCACGAGCAGTACTTC. The encoded protein is CAISEYHEQYF.

On this clonotype itself: This may arise from a read error, as a much more abundant clone is one base away. This sequence joins TRBV7-2 and TRBJ2-1; the D is unclear. Germline lookup yields CDR1 SGHTA and CDR2 FQGNSA. Trimming took 6 bases from V and 10 from J, leaving 16 bases between them. This CDR3 has 13 amino acids. In nucleotides, the CDR3 is TGTGCCAGCAGACACCAAAAAGCCTACGAGCAGTTCTTC. Amino acid sequence: CASRHQKAYEQFF.

Notes on this clonotype: Given a far larger clone just one base away, this is likely a sequencing read error. This chain uses TRBV28 with TRBJ2-7; possible D gene TRBD1, 5 bases. The J call is in doubt because the DNA end fits TRBJ2-5 better. Per the germline V gene, CDR1 is MDHEN and CDR2 is SYDVKM. The CDR3 contains 17 residues. CDR3 sequence: CASSTSLRASHKETQYF. The DNA of the CDR3 is TGTGCCAGCAGTACCAGTCTCAGGGCTTCCCACAAAGAGACCCAGTACTTC.